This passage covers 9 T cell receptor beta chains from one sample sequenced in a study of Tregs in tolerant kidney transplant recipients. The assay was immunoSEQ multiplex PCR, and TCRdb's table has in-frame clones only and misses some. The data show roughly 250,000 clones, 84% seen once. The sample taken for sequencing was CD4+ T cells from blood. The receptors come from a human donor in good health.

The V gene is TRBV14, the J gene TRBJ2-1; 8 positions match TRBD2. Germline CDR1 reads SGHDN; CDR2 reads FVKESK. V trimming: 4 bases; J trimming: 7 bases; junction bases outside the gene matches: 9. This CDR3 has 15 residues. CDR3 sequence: CASSLAGGAGNEQFF. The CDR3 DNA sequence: TGTGCCAGCAGCCTCGCCGGGGGGGCCGGAAATGAGCAGTTCTTC.

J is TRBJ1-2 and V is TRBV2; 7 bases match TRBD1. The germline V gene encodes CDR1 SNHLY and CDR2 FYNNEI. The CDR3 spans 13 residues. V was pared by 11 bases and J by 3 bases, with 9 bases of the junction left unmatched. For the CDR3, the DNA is TGTGCCTCCAGGGGGTCTATTGACTATGGCTACACCTTC. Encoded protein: CASRGSIDYGYTF.

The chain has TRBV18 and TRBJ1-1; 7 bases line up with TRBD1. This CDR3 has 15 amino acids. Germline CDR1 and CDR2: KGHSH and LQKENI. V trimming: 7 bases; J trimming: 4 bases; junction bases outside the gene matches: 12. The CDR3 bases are TGTGCCAGCTTCAGGGGGGTACAGGGGACCACTGAAGCTTTCTTT. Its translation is CASFRGVQGTTEAFF.

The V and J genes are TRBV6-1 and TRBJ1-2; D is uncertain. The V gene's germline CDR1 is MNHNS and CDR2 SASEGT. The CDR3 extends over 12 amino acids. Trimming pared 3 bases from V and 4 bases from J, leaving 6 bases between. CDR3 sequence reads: CASSDGTYGYTF. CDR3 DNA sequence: TGTGCCAGCAGTGATGGAACCTATGGCTACACCTTC.

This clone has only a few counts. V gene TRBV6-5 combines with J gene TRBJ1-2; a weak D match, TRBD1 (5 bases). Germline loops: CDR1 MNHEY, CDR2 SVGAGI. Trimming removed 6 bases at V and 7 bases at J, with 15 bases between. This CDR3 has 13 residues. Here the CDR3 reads CASRRTSGRGYTF. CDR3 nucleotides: TGTGCCAGCAGGCGGACTTCGGGGCGTGGCTACACCTTC.

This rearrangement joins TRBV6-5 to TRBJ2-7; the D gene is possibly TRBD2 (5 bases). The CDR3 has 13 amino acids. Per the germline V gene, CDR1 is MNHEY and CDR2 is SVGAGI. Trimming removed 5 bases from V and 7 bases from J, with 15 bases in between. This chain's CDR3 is CASSESGLREQYF. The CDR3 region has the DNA TGTGCCAGCAGTGAATCAGGACTTCGGGAGCAGTACTTC.

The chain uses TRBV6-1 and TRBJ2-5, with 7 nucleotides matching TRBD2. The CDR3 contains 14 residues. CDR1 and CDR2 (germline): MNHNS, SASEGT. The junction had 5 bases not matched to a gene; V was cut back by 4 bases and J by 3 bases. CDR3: CASSVSLAEETQYF. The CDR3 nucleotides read TGTGCCAGCAGTGTATCGCTAGCGGAAGAGACCCAGTACTTC.

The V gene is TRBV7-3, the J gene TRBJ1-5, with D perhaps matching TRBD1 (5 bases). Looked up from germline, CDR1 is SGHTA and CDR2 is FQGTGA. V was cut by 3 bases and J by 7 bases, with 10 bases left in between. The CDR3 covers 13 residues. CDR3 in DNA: TGTGCCAGCAGCTTTGACGGGGGACAGCCCCAGCATTTT. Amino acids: CASSFDGGQPQHF. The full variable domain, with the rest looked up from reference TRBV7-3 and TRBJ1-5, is GAGVSQTPSNKVTEKGKYVELRCDPISGHTALYWYRQSLGQGPEFLIYFQGTGAADDSGLPNDRFFAVRPEGSVSTLKIQRTERGDSAVYLCASSFDGGQPQHFGDGTRLSIL.

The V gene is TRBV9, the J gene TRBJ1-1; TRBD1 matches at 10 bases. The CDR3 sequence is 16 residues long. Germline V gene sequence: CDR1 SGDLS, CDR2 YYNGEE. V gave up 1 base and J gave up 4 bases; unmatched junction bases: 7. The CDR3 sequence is CASSVFGTGASTEAFF. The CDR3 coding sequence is TGTGCCAGCAGCGTATTTGGGACAGGGGCCAGCACTGAAGCTTTCTTT.